This TCR beta chain originates from a study of T-cell memory formation after mild COVID-19. Study information: Largely donor-specific TCR clusters were found.

Each CDR3 protein is one row after TCRdb ran MiXCR on the 5' RACE reads. Altogether hundreds of thousands of distinct CDR3 sequences are present, about 19% being singletons, with the ten largest covering 7.5% to 9.5%. CDR3 size: 14 residues. The V segment lost 0 bases and the J segment 3 bases; nucleotides outside the gene matches: 3. Germline lookup yields CDR1 SQVTM and CDR2 ANQGSEA. What was sequenced was PBMCs or a T cell subset sorted from them (not recorded which). The chain combines TRBV29-1 with TRBJ2-7; 9 nucleotides align to TRBD1. This sequence originates from an adult woman who had mild COVID-19 (a few samples of this study predate the infection). Cell type and time point are not known. The DNA for the CDR3 is TGCAGCGTTGAAGAGGGACAGGGAGGCTACGAGCAGTACTTC. Translated, it gives CSVEEGQGGYEQYF.